The clone carrying this TCR beta chain was detected a few times. This sample is drawn from a study of T cells in Graves' hyperthyroidism and ophthalmopathy. The TCR beta CDR3 regions underwent amplification using RNA transcripts as the source. HTBI primers were employed in a first-round RT-PCR of the TCR CDR3. MiXCR, run by TCRdb on the multiplex PCR reads, gives a single entry per CDR3 protein. The table records a few hundred thousand distinct CDR3 sequences, approximately 15% of them present only once. CDR3 length: 14 amino acids. In germline, CDR1 is SGHRS, CDR2 YFSETQ. Trimming shortened V by 4 bases and J by 3 bases, and 14 bases separated the two germline ends.

Material for sequencing was blood. This TCR was sampled from a woman aged 30 to 39 with Graves' hyperthyroidism that later progressed to Graves' ophthalmopathy. The V call is TRBV5-1, the J call TRBJ2-7; TRBD2 might be the D (5 bases). CDR3 residues: CASSAYWEHYEQYF. The CDR3 DNA reads as TGCGCCAGCAGCGCGTACTGGGAGCACTACGAGCAGTACTTC.